This passage covers 26 T cell receptor beta chains from one sample sequenced in a study of blood T cell repertoires in COVID-19. The table came from immunoSEQ multiplex PCR; TCRdb's copy has only in-frame clones and leaves some out. The sample lists a few hundred thousand clones, around 85% occurring once. Material for sequencing was peripheral blood. The receptors originated from a woman aged 18-35 years with acute or convalescent COVID-19.

This clone was detected only once. The chain is built from TRBV6-6 and TRBJ1-2; TRBD1 matches at 7 bases. The CDR3 spans 14 residues. The V gene end was trimmed by 4 bases and the J gene end by 4 bases; junction bases not matched to a gene: 6. Germline V gives CDR1 MNHNY, CDR2 SVGAGI (reference sequence). CDR3 region: CASSSGQPPYGYTF. CDR3 coding DNA: TGTGCCAGCAGTTCGGGACAGCCCCCCTATGGCTACACCTTC.

This chain links TRBV6-1 with TRBJ1-5; no clear D gene. The CDR3 totals 17 residues. Per germline, CDR1 MNHNS and CDR2 SASEGT. Trimming removed 4 bases at V and 5 bases at J, with 21 bases between. The DNA of the CDR3 is TGTGCCAGCAGTGTGGGAGCCGGGATTCCTGATTATCAGCCCCAGCATTTT. Encoded protein: CASSVGAGIPDYQPQHF.

CDR3 loop: CASSLVTGKGGNQPQHF. The CDR3 nucleotides are TGTGCCAGCAGCTTAGTCACAGGGAAGGGGGGCAATCAGCCCCAGCATTTT. The V gene is TRBV7-9, the J gene TRBJ1-5, with D perhaps matching TRBD1 (6 bases). The CDR3 covers 17 residues. Trimming left V 1 base short and J 2 bases short, with 15 bases between. Per the germline V gene, CDR1 is SEHNR and CDR2 is FQNEAQ (reference sequence). Combining the CDR3 with reference TRBV7-9 and TRBJ1-5 gives the whole variable domain DTGVSQNPRHKITKRGQNVTFRCDPISEHNRLYWYRQTLGQGPEFLTYFQNEAQLEKSRLLSDRFSAERPKGSFSTLEIQRTEQGDSAMYLCASSLVTGKGGNQPQHFGDGTRLSIL.

This clone was observed a few times. The chain uses TRBV6-5 and TRBJ1-2; 7 bases map to TRBD1. In germline, CDR1 is MNHEY, CDR2 SVGAGI. The CDR3 is 14 residues long. With V trimmed by 7 bases and J by 6 bases, 11 bases remained unmatched. The chain's CDR3 is CASIPKGGPHGYTF. CDR3 DNA sequence: TGTGCCAGCATCCCGAAAGGGGGCCCCCATGGCTACACCTTC.

Here the CDR3 reads CASSLAGGPNEQFF. CDR3 DNA sequence: TGTGCCAGCAGCTTGGCGGGAGGGCCCAATGAGCAGTTCTTC. V and J are TRBV5-4 and TRBJ2-1; 8 nucleotides match TRBD2. Germline V CDR1 and CDR2: SGHNT, YYREEE (reference sequence). V was clipped by 0 bases and J by 6 bases; unmatched bases: 2. The CDR3 runs 14 residues.

V and J are TRBV6-5 and TRBJ1-1; no clear D. Germline-derived CDR1 and CDR2 are MNHEY and SVGAGI. The CDR3 has 11 residues. Trimming cost V 7 bases and J 12 bases, with 15 bases left between them. The CDR3 here is CASTNGGYPFF. The CDR3 nucleotides read TGTGCCAGCACCAACGGCGGATACCCTTTCTTT.

This clone was detected only once. J is TRBJ2-7 and V is TRBV5-6, with D unresolved. With 4 bases removed from V and 0 bases from J, the gap between germline ends came to 8 bases. Germline CDR1 SGHDT, CDR2 YYEEEE. This CDR3 is 13 amino acids long. CDR3 protein: CASSGADSYEQYF. In nucleotides, the CDR3 is TGTGCCAGCAGCGGAGCTGACTCCTACGAGCAGTACTTC.

The chain couples TRBV7-2 to TRBJ1-4, with 8 nucleotides matching TRBD1. Trimming at V came to 4 bases and at J to 3 bases, leaving 4 bases not matched to a gene. Germline V lookup: CDR1 SGHTA, CDR2 FQGNSA. This CDR3 has 15 amino acids. The CDR3 coding sequence is TGTGCCAGCAGCTCGGACAGGGCTCCTAATGAAAAACTGTTTTTT. Amino acids: CASSSDRAPNEKLFF.

A few counts support this clone. The chain couples TRBV27 to TRBJ1-2; TRBD1 might be the D (6 bases). Germline lookup yields CDR1 MNHEY and CDR2 SMNVEV (reference sequence). This CDR3 contains 14 residues. V lost 8 bases and J lost 2, with 15 bases in between. The CDR3 nucleotides read TGTGCCAGCTCATACTCGACAGGAAACTATGGCTACACCTTC. As protein: CASSYSTGNYGYTF.

The J gene is TRBJ1-6, the V gene TRBV11-2; D gene uncertain. CDR1 and CDR2 (germline): SGHAT, FQNNGV. The CDR3 runs 17 residues. V dropped 6 bases and J dropped 0 bases, with 15 bases sitting between them. The CDR3 bases are TGTGCCAGCAGAGCATTCAGCCGACTCTCCTATAATTCACCCCTCCACTTT. This codes for CASRAFSRLSYNSPLHF.

V gene TRBV11-2 combines with J gene TRBJ2-3; perhaps TRBD2 as D (6 bases). There are 14 residues in the CDR3. V lost 1 base to trimming and J lost 4 bases, with 9 bases between them. The germline V gene has CDR1 SGHAT and CDR2 FQNNGV. The CDR3 DNA sequence: TGTGCCAGCAGCTTAGCGGGGGTATCAGATACGCAGTATTTT. Its translation is CASSLAGVSDTQYF.

This chain connects TRBV21-1 to TRBJ1-6; the table's D call TRBD1 went unverified against the DNA. TRBV21-1 is reported as a pseudogene. The CDR3 runs to 16 residues. CDR3 in amino acids: CASSKATGDDNSPLHF. CDR3 DNA sequence: TGTGCCAGCAGCAAAGCCACAGGGGACGATAATTCACCCCTCCACTTT.

This chain connects TRBV4-2 to TRBJ1-6; TRBD1 matches at 9 bases. Germline trimming cut 0 bases from V and 1 base from J; bases unmatched to any gene: 10. Germline assignment: CDR1 LGHNA and CDR2 YNFKEQ. This CDR3 has 20 residues. CDR3 in amino acids: CASSQESGTGFRSYNSPLHF. CDR3 in DNA: TGTGCCAGCAGCCAAGAATCAGGGACAGGGTTTCGGTCCTATAATTCACCCCTCCACTTT.

The chain joins TRBV18 to TRBJ1-1, with 8 bases matching TRBD1. V gave up 3 bases and J gave up 4 bases; unmatched junction bases: 7. This CDR3 has 15 amino acids. CDR1 KGHSH and CDR2 LQKENI come from the germline V gene. The CDR3 protein is CASSPRGHLGTEAFF. DNA of the CDR3: TGTGCCAGCTCACCCAGGGGGCATTTGGGCACTGAAGCTTTCTTT.

The chain joins TRBV19 to TRBJ1-5, with D perhaps TRBD1 (5 bases). V shed 8 bases and J shed 0 bases, with 14 bases lying between them. This CDR3 has 15 amino acids. CDR1 and CDR2 from the germline V gene are LNHDA and SQIVND (reference sequence). This chain's CDR3 is CASRWTPHSNQPQHF. The CDR3 bases are TGTGCCAGTCGCTGGACACCGCATAGCAATCAGCCCCAGCATTTT.

The chain recombines TRBV5-6 with TRBJ2-7; D is perhaps TRBD1 (5 bases). The germline V gene encodes CDR1 SGHDT and CDR2 YYEEEE. The CDR3 loop spans 13 amino acids. V lost 5 bases and J lost 2, with 11 bases in between. In DNA, the CDR3 is TGTGCCAGCAGTAGGGGCTGGCCCTACGAGCAGTACTTC. Protein sequence: CASSRGWPYEQYF.

V usage is TRBV9 and J usage is TRBJ1-1; 7 nucleotides align to TRBD1. Looked up from germline, CDR1 is SGDLS and CDR2 is YYNGEE. The CDR3 runs 15 residues. Trimming took 3 bases from V and 3 from J; bases not matched to a gene: 8. CDR3 amino acids: CASSGGADRDTEAFF. In DNA, the CDR3 is TGTGCCAGCAGCGGTGGGGCCGACAGGGACACTGAAGCTTTCTTT.

CDR3: CASSLTSSYNSPLHF. The CDR3, as DNA: TGTGCCAGCAGTTTAACAAGCTCCTATAATTCACCCCTCCACTTT. This chain connects TRBV27 to TRBJ1-6; D uncertain. V lost 2 bases and J lost 0, with 5 bases in between. Germline V gene data show CDR1 as MNHEY and CDR2 as SMNVEV (reference sequence). There are 15 residues in the CDR3.

This chain joins TRBV18 and TRBJ1-5, with D possibly matching TRBD1 (6 bases). The ends were cut back, 6 bases at V and 1 base at J, with 10 bases in the middle. The CDR3 has 14 residues. From germline, CDR1 is KGHSH and CDR2 LQKENI. CDR3 sequence: CASSPGQSNQPQHF. CDR3 bases: TGTGCCAGCTCGCCTGGACAGAGCAATCAGCCCCAGCATTTT.

The genes are TRBV2 and TRBJ2-3, with TRBD2 identical over 11 bases. After removal of 8 bases from V and 8 bases from J, the junction contained 9 bases not matched to a gene. The CDR3 covers 14 residues. Germline V CDR1 and CDR2: SNHLY, FYNNEI. CDR3 protein: CASVISGRAGTQYF. CDR3 nucleotides: TGTGCCAGCGTCATTAGCGGGAGGGCAGGTACGCAGTATTTT.

The CDR3 DNA follows: TGTGCCAGCAGCTCTGGACTAGCCGACAATGAGCAGTTCTTC. It yields the protein CASSSGLADNEQFF. The chain combines TRBV7-2 with TRBJ2-1, with TRBD2 identical over 8 bases. The CDR3 has 14 residues. V lost 4 bases, J lost 5 bases, and 4 bases stayed unmatched. The germline CDR1 and CDR2 sequences are SGHTA and FQGNSA.

V is TRBV6-6 and J is TRBJ1-1, with D unclear. The CDR3 totals 11 residues. Looked up from germline, CDR1 is MNHNY and CDR2 is SVGAGI (reference sequence). The V end lost 7 bases, the J end lost 6 bases, and 9 bases lay between the germline ends. DNA of the CDR3: TGTGCCAGCATCGAGGCAGCTGAAGCTTTCTTT. Translated, it gives CASIEAAEAFF.

The chain joins TRBV30 to TRBJ1-2; 10 positions agree with TRBD1. CDR1 GTSNPN and CDR2 SVGIG come from the germline V gene (reference sequence). CDR3 length: 13 amino acids. Germline trimming cut 5 bases from V and 5 bases from J; bases unmatched to any gene: 5. The CDR3 region has the DNA TGTGCCTGGCGACAGGGGGCAGGGTATGGCTACACCTTC. Amino acids: CAWRQGAGYGYTF.

V is TRBV9 and J is TRBJ2-7; 8 bases are shared with TRBD2. Germline V gene lookup returns CDR1 SGDLS and CDR2 YYNGEE. The CDR3 extends over 15 amino acids. The ends lost 3 bases at V and 0 bases at J; junction bases unmatched: 5. CDR3 sequence: CASSAGGGHSYEQYF. CDR3 sequence (DNA): TGTGCCAGCAGCGCAGGCGGGGGGCACTCCTACGAGCAGTACTTC.

The DNA for the CDR3 is TGTGCCAGCAGCTTGCCGGGCCTAACTCGGGGCACTGAAGCTTTCTTT. Translated: CASSLPGLTRGTEAFF. The genes are TRBV7-9 and TRBJ1-1; D unresolved. Trimming stripped 3 bases from V and 4 bases from J, with 18 bases between. The CDR3 spans 16 residues. Germline CDR1 is SEHNR and CDR2 is FQNEAQ (reference sequence).

The J gene is TRBJ1-1, the V gene TRBV6-5, with a tentative D call TRBD1 (6 bases). V lost 3 bases and J 10 bases, leaving 18 bases between the germline ends. The CDR3 runs 14 residues. Germline CDR1 MNHEY, CDR2 SVGAGI. Here the CDR3 reads CASSYVGGGGRAFF. The DNA for the CDR3 is TGTGCCAGCAGTTATGTAGGGGGGGGCGGTCGAGCTTTCTTT.